These 29 T cell receptor beta chains were all obtained from the same sample, sequenced in a study of T-cell reconstitution after alpha-beta-depleted transplantation in children (dated by TCRdb to 2016 to 2018). The receptor library was made with PCR. TCRdb names Illumina HiSeq 2500 as the instrument used. TCR library preparation used molecular barcoding, with unique molecular identifiers applied to normalize quantification of the TCRbeta repertoire. TCRdb reprocessed the public reads (quality trimming at Q25 with fastp, clone calling with MiXCR) and kept in-frame beta chains. Here each entry gathers all rows of one CDR3 protein and keeps the most common genes and DNA. In all, the sample holds about 610,000 distinct CDR3 sequences, and about 10% of those were seen once. Clones ranked in the top ten supply about 4% of the sample. This specimen consisted of PBMCs from the stem cell graft donor, obtained from the stem cell graft. The origin of the receptors is a human donor who donated a stem cell graft to a child with acute myeloid leukemia.

This chain connects TRBV4-2 to TRBJ2-2; D not resolved. From germline, CDR1 is LGHNA and CDR2 YNFKEQ. Trimming pared 0 bases from V and 6 bases from J, leaving 5 bases between. The CDR3 is 13 residues long. The CDR3 loop is CASSQEVAGELFF. The CDR3 bases are TGTGCCAGCAGCCAAGAGGTGGCCGGGGAGCTGTTTTTT.

V is TRBV29-1 and J is TRBJ2-5; D perhaps matches TRBD2 (5 bases). Trimming took off 1 base at V and 5 bases at J, with 17 bases between the two ends. CDR1 and CDR2 from the germline V gene are SQVTM and ANQGSEA. This CDR3 comprises 15 residues. The CDR3 spells CSVEGAETLEETQYF. The CDR3 nucleotides are TGCAGCGTTGAAGGTGCGGAGACACTAGAGGAGACCCAGTACTTC. Full variable domain (outside the CDR3, taken from reference TRBV29-1 and TRBJ2-5): SAVISQKPSRDICQRGTSLTIQCQVDSQVTMMFWYRQQPGQSLTLIATANQGSEATYESGFVIDKFPISRPNLTFSTLTVSNMSPEDSSIYLCSVEGAETLEETQYFGPGTRLLVL.

This chain joins TRBV18 and TRBJ2-7, with D perhaps TRBD2 (5 bases). CDR1 and CDR2 from the germline V gene are KGHSH and LQKENI. The CDR3 sequence is 14 residues long. With 5 bases removed from V and 0 bases from J, the gap between germline ends came to 11 bases. CDR3 residues: CASSGLDFSYEQYF. The CDR3 DNA reads TGTGCCAGCTCAGGACTGGACTTCTCCTACGAGCAGTACTTC.

This clonotype was counted between two and nine times. The rearrangement links TRBV20-1 to TRBJ2-5; D is uncertain. The CDR3 contains 11 residues. Germline CDR1 and CDR2: DFQATT and SNEGSKA (reference sequence). V was cut by 4 bases and J by 0 bases, with 3 bases left in between. This CDR3 reads CSATDQETQYF. The CDR3 region has the DNA TGCAGTGCTACAGACCAAGAGACCCAGTACTTC.

This chain links TRBV3-1 with TRBJ2-7, with TRBD2 matching 15 bases. The CDR3 totals 16 residues. Unmatched junction bases numbered 5, after V lost 4 bases and J lost 4 bases. Germline V gene data show CDR1 as LGHDT and CDR2 as YNNKEL (reference sequence). The DNA for the CDR3 is TGTGCCAGCAGCCCTGGACTAGCGGGAGGGCTTTACGAGCAGTACTTC. This translates into CASSPGLAGGLYEQYF.

The rearrangement uses TRBV3-1 and TRBJ2-3; perhaps TRBD2 as D (5 bases). The germline CDR1 and CDR2 sequences are LGHDT and YNNKEL (reference sequence). V was pared by 4 bases and J by 5 bases, with 25 bases between. This CDR3 region has 18 residues. Here the CDR3 DNA reads TGTGCCAGCAGCCCCAAAGTCCCGACTGGTCAGCGGTTAGATACGCAGTATTTT. Its translation is CASSPKVPTGQRLDTQYF.

In this sample, this clonotype turned up a few times. The chain carries TRBV7-2 and TRBJ2-3; D is uncertain. There are 12 residues in the CDR3. CDR1 and CDR2 (germline): SGHTA, FQGNSA. The V gene lost 5 bases and the J gene lost 7 bases, with 10 bases spanning the gap. The chain's CDR3 is CASSPTANTQYF. As DNA, the CDR3 is TGTGCCAGCAGCCCCACCGCGAATACGCAGTATTTT.

In its sample, this clonotype was seen many times. This chain uses TRBV20-1 with TRBJ2-1, with D perhaps TRBD1 (6 bases). The CDR3 sequence is 15 residues long. CDR1 DFQATT and CDR2 SNEGSKA come from the germline V gene (reference sequence). V was trimmed by 3 bases and J by 0 bases, leaving 12 bases between them. This CDR3 reads CSASPDRSSYNEQFF. The CDR3 DNA reads as TGCAGTGCTAGTCCTGACAGGAGCTCCTACAATGAGCAGTTCTTC.

There are a few counts of this clonotype. V usage is TRBV2 and J usage is TRBJ2-7; no firm D call. Germline CDR1 SNHLY, CDR2 FYNNEI. The ends were cut back, 9 bases at V and 2 bases at J, with 8 bases in the middle. The CDR3 runs to 11 residues. Written as DNA, the CDR3 is TGTGCCAGTGAAGGTACCTACGAGCAGTACTTC. Its protein product is CASEGTYEQYF. The full variable domain, its missing parts supplied by reference TRBV2 and TRBJ2-7, is EPEVTQTPSHQVTQMGQEVILRCVPISNHLYFYWYRQILGQKVEFLVSFYNNEISEKSEIFDDQFSVERPDGSNFTLKIRSTKLEDSAMYFCASEGTYEQYFGPGTRLTVT.

This clonotype was found many times. The J gene is TRBJ2-7, the V gene TRBV12-3 or TRBV12-4; D gene uncertain. CDR3 size: 12 residues. V was clipped by 3 bases and J by 8 bases, with 11 bases between them. The DNA of the CDR3 is TGTGCCAGCAGTTTCTATCTCGGTCAGCAGTACTTC. Translating gives CASSFYLGQQYF.

Note on this clonotype: This clone may be a read error of a much larger clone one base away. The chain combines TRBV5-6 with TRBJ2-7, with 10 bases aligning to TRBD2. Germline CDR1 is SGHDT and CDR2 is YYEEEE. With 3 bases clipped from V and 3 bases from J, the junction kept 3 bases outside the gene matches. The CDR3 totals 14 residues. CDR3 loop: CASSSLAGVYEQYF. CDR3 DNA sequence: TGTGCCAGCAGCTCCCTAGCGGGAGTCTACGAGCAGTACTTC.

V and J are TRBV20-1 and TRBJ1-4; maybe TRBD1 (6 bases). This CDR3 contains 15 residues. Germline CDR1 reads DFQATT; CDR2 reads SNEGSKA (reference sequence). V shed 3 bases and J shed 7 bases, with 18 bases lying between them. CDR3 amino acids: CSASDPGRGSEKLFF. CDR3 DNA: TGCAGTGCTAGTGACCCAGGCAGGGGCTCTGAAAAACTGTTTTTT.

The chain employs TRBV5-1 and TRBJ2-6, with 14 bases lining up with TRBD2. The CDR3 spans 17 residues. The J segment lost 2 bases and the V segment lost 4 bases, leaving 2 bases of the junction unmatched. Germline V gives CDR1 SGHRS, CDR2 YFSETQ. The DNA for the CDR3 is TGCGCCAGCAGCGCGGGACTAGCGGGAGCTGGGGCCAACGTCCTGACTTTC. Encoded protein: CASSAGLAGAGANVLTF.

This clonotype has a handful of counts. V usage is TRBV7-2 and J usage is TRBJ1-1; D might be TRBD1 (6 bases). Between the trimmed V and J ends, which lost 1 base and 7 bases, there was a span of 19 bases. This CDR3 has 16 residues. CDR1 is SGHTA, CDR2 FQGNSA, per germline. The CDR3 nucleotides read TGTGCCAGCAGCTTAGAGGGGGAGTTGGGGGGCAATGAAGCTTTCTTT. It specifies CASSLEGELGGNEAFF. Drawing the rest from reference TRBV7-2 and TRBJ1-1, the complete variable domain is GAGVSQSPSNKVTEKGKDVELRCDPISGHTALYWYRQSLGQGLEFLIYFQGNSAPDKSGLPSDRFSAERTGGSVSTLTIQRTQQEDSAVYLCASSLEGELGGNEAFFGQGTRLTVV.

V gene TRBV27 combines with J gene TRBJ2-7, with 7 nucleotides matching TRBD2. V shed 6 bases and J 6 bases; nucleotides not matched to a gene: 11. The length of the CDR3 is 14 residues. Germline values: CDR1 MNHEY, CDR2 SMNVEV (reference sequence). CDR3 sequence: CASRGGSFFLEQYF. The CDR3, as DNA: TGTGCCAGCAGAGGCGGGAGTTTTTTTCTCGAGCAGTACTTC.

This clonotype was counted a few times. The V gene is TRBV15, the J gene TRBJ2-7; D possibly matches TRBD1 or TRBD2 (5 bases each). Germline V lookup: CDR1 LNHNV, CDR2 YYDKDF (reference sequence). Trimming cost V 1 base and J 5 bases, with 15 bases left between them. The CDR3 runs 15 residues. The CDR3 here is CATSRAGQKNNEQYF. As DNA, the CDR3 is TGTGCCACCAGCAGAGCGGGGCAGAAAAATAACGAGCAGTACTTC.

About this clonotype itself: This may be a read error: a much more frequent sequence differs by one nucleotide. This rearrangement joins TRBV29-1 to TRBJ2-3, with D perhaps matching TRBD1 (7 bases). Per the germline V gene, CDR1 is SQVTM and CDR2 is ANQGSEA. This CDR3 region has 14 residues. DNA of the CDR3: TGCAGCATTGAAGGTGCAGGGGGGACAGATACGCAGTATTTT. Translating it yields CSIEGAGGTDTQYF.

At least ten counts were recorded for this clonotype. This chain links TRBV6-2 or TRBV6-3 with TRBJ2-7; D unresolved. CDR1 and CDR2 from the germline V gene are MNHEY and SVGEGT. CDR3 length: 13 residues. V was pared by 2 bases and J by 3 bases, with 8 bases between. CDR3 in amino acids: CASSYTANYEQYF. CDR3 nucleotide sequence: TGTGCCAGCAGTTACACAGCTAACTACGAGCAGTACTTC.

The rearrangement links TRBV28 to TRBJ2-1; D is possibly TRBD2 (5 bases). Germline CDR1 MDHEN, CDR2 SYDVKM. Trimming cost V 3 bases and J 6 bases, with 15 bases left between them. The CDR3 totals 15 residues. CDR3 amino acids: CASSFFGVGVNEQFF. The CDR3 bases are TGTGCCAGCAGTTTTTTCGGGGTGGGCGTCAATGAGCAGTTCTTC.

V gene TRBV27 combines with J gene TRBJ2-7, with D possibly called TRBD1 or TRBD2 (5 bases each). The germline gives CDR1 MNHEY, CDR2 SMNVEV (reference sequence). V dropped 4 bases and J dropped 3 bases, with 13 bases sitting between them. The CDR3 totals 14 residues. CDR3: CASSYSGANYEQYF. CDR3 sequence (DNA): TGTGCCAGCAGTTATTCCGGGGCAAACTACGAGCAGTACTTC.

This sequence joins TRBV12-3 or TRBV12-4 and TRBJ1-5, with unresolved D. The CDR3 is 13 residues long. Between the trimmed V and J ends, which lost 1 base and 4 bases, there was a span of 5 bases. CDR3 sequence reads: CASSLVSNQPQHF. Written as DNA, the CDR3 is TGTGCCAGCAGTTTAGTTAGTAATCAGCCCCAGCATTTT.

This clonotype was detected ten times or more. The gene calls are TRBV30 and TRBJ2-1, with TRBD2 as a possible D gene (7 bases). This CDR3 has 14 residues. Germline V gene sequence: CDR1 GTSNPN, CDR2 SVGIG (reference sequence). The V and J ends lost 4 bases and 6 bases respectively, with 16 bases between them. CDR3 residues: CAWTPRGAGNEQFF. The CDR3 DNA sequence: TGTGCCTGGACGCCACGGGGGGCAGGCAATGAGCAGTTCTTC.

In this sample, this clonotype turned up many times. The rearrangement joins TRBV28 to TRBJ2-1; 14 bases are shared with TRBD2. The germline V gene encodes CDR1 MDHEN and CDR2 SYDVKM. This CDR3 comprises 18 residues. Trimming cost V 7 bases and J 2 bases; bases outside gene matches: 10. The CDR3 region is CASNSQGLAGATYNEQFF. As DNA, the CDR3 is TGTGCCAGCAATAGTCAGGGACTAGCGGGGGCAACCTACAATGAGCAGTTCTTC.

The chain joins TRBV5-1 to TRBJ2-7, with 8 positions matching TRBD1. The CDR3 runs 14 residues. Trimming cost V 3 bases and J 5 bases; bases outside gene matches: 7. Germline V gives CDR1 SGHRS, CDR2 YFSETQ. CDR3 region: CASSSGDRPHEQYF. CDR3 DNA sequence: TGCGCCAGCAGCTCCGGGGACAGGCCACACGAGCAGTACTTC.

A few counts support this clonotype. J is TRBJ2-1 and V is TRBV5-1; D is undetermined. The V and J ends lost 0 bases and 8 bases respectively, with 9 bases between them. The CDR3 extends over 13 amino acids. CDR1 and CDR2 (germline): SGHRS, YFSETQ. CDR3 sequence: CASSLARMDEQFF. CDR3 DNA: TGCGCCAGCAGCTTGGCTCGGATGGATGAGCAGTTCTTC.

This clonotype was picked up many times. The chain couples TRBV10-3 to TRBJ2-6; 9 bases fit TRBD1. This CDR3 is 17 amino acids long. V lost 6 bases and J lost 1; bases outside the gene matches: 7. Germline V CDR1 and CDR2: ENHRY, SYGVKD. CDR3 loop: CAISAGTGLSGANVLTF. The CDR3 DNA reads as TGTGCCATCAGCGCCGGGACAGGGCTGTCTGGGGCCAACGTCCTGACTTTC.

This clonotype was seen many times. The chain recombines TRBV20-1 with TRBJ2-3; D call uncertain. V was pared by 6 bases and J by 3 bases, with 10 bases between. The CDR3 runs to 12 residues. CDR1 is DFQATT and CDR2 is SNEGSKA in the germline V gene (reference sequence). The CDR3 loop is CSAPQLTDTQYF. In DNA form, the CDR3 reads TGCAGTGCCCCCCAACTGACAGATACGCAGTATTTT.

The gene calls are TRBV19 and TRBJ2-7; D unclear. The V end lost 1 base, the J end lost 0 bases, and 10 bases lay between the germline ends. The V gene's germline CDR1 is LNHDA and CDR2 SQIVND (reference sequence). CDR3 length: 15 residues. CDR3 nucleotide sequence: TGTGCCAGTAGTATAGGAGAGAAGGGCTCCTACGAGCAGTACTTC. It yields the protein CASSIGEKGSYEQYF. The complete variable domain, with remaining parts taken from reference TRBV19 and TRBJ2-7, reads DGGITQSPKYLFRKEGQNVTLSCEQNLNHDAMYWYRQDPGQGLRLIYYSQIVNDFQKGDIAEGYSVSREKKESFPLTVTSAQKNPTAFYLCASSIGEKGSYEQYFGPGTRLTVT.

The V and J genes are TRBV9 and TRBJ2-3, with 9 bases that match TRBD2. The J segment lost 2 bases and the V segment lost 3 bases, leaving 7 bases of the junction unmatched. Germline loops: CDR1 SGDLS, CDR2 YYNGEE. This CDR3 contains 16 residues. CDR3 DNA: TGTGCCAGCAGCGCCGGGACTAGCCTCCTCACAGATACGCAGTATTTT. Residues: CASSAGTSLLTDTQYF.